A selection of T cell receptor beta chains follows, all from one sample in a study of shared clonotypes between healthy human individuals. Profiling relied on immunoSEQ multiplex PCR, and the TCRdb table lists in-frame clones only, not all of them. This table has 2 million to 2.5 million clones, 90% to 96% appearing once. Sequencing input: naive CD4+ T cells sorted from blood. All receptors come from a man aged 18-30 years in good health. Each CDR3 is given with its conserved first and last residue. D genes are given only for firm matches.

>TRBJ2-7|.|TRBV30
CAWSPTGPYEQYF
>TRBJ2-1|.|TRBV6-1
CASSWTVLSYNEQFF
>TRBJ1-3|.|TRBV30
CAWSAGSVDSGNTIYF
>TRBJ2-7|TRBD2|TRBV6-1
CASSGTSVNEQYF
>TRBJ1-1|.|TRBV30
CAWSAGLSNTEAFF
>TRBJ1-2|.|TRBV21-1
CASRGQPYGYTF
>TRBJ2-5|TRBD2|TRBV6-6
CASRAGGETQYF
>TRBJ2-3|TRBD2|TRBV5-1
CASSSGGFTDTQYF
>TRBJ1-2|.|TRBV19
CASSISGQLTNYGYTF
>TRBJ1-1|.|TRBV5-1
CASSLGRGTEAFF
>TRBJ2-7|TRBD2|TRBV9
CASSAGLAGAREQYF
>TRBJ1-1|TRBD1|TRBV6-5
CASSYAGTGGSEAFF
>TRBJ2-4|.|TRBV7-2
CASSFQGLAKNIQYF
>TRBJ2-1|.|TRBV10-3
CAISGGVSSYNEQFF
>TRBJ2-7|.|TRBV6-5
CASSPGQFRAGEQYF
>TRBJ2-7|.|TRBV9
CASSARTTSRVVEQYF
>TRBJ1-6|.|TRBV5-1
CASSLVAGSNSPLHF
>TRBJ1-6|TRBD1|TRBV7-2
CASSSRPGTGMASSPLHF
>TRBJ2-3|.|TRBV5-4
CASSFSTDTQYF
>TRBJ1-6|.|TRBV21-1
CASSKLLMKNSPLHF
>TRBJ1-5|TRBD1|TRBV4-2
CASSQGRWGYRDRGPPGQDRRHF
>TRBJ1-4|.|TRBV5-6
CASSLRQNVKLFF
>TRBJ2-1|.|TRBV9
CASSARGFSSYNEQFF
>TRBJ2-7|TRBD2|TRBV5-5
CASSHLREGSYEQYF